The clone carrying this T cell receptor beta chain showed up just a few times. Its specificity is unknown. CDR1 is MGHRA and CDR2 is YSYEKL in the germline V gene. The CDR3 is 17 residues long. V was cut by 3 bases and J by 1 base, with 16 bases left in between. The data were taken from a study of CD8+ T cells in alopecia areata. For the study at large: Treatment with tofacitinib (6 to 18 months) was followed by 6 months off drug.

Study-wide results and caveats: The study also sequences resident alphabeta T cells of normal skin in scalp samples.

The sequencing template was cDNA reverse transcribed from extracted RNA. This table comes from immunoSEQ multiplex PCR, and its TCRdb copy is limited to in-frame clones, with some not included. Among about 210,000 clones listed, 35% to 40% were seen once. Specified treatment: oral pan-JAK inhibitor, 5-10 mg twice daily. PBMCs were stained for CD3, CD4 and CD8, and CD4+ and CD8+ T cells were sorted. The input for sequencing was CD4+ T cells sorted from blood, taken at roughly week 30, from a patient treated with tofacitinib. The sequence was collected from a human donor with alopecia areata. The chain is built from TRBV4-1 and TRBJ2-1; D may be TRBD1 (6 bases). The CDR3 coding sequence is TGCGCCAGCAGCCACCAAAACAGGGCCTATTCCTACAATGAGCAGTTCTTC. Its protein is CASSHQNRAYSYNEQFF.